These 21 T cell receptor beta chains share one sample of origin, sequenced in a study of tumor-infiltrating lymphocytes in primary liver carcinoma. Co-extracting RNA and DNA was done with roughly 17-33 mg of unsorted bulk tissue as input. The input was about 490 ng total RNA; TCR beta cDNA was made from it with a constant-region primer. Construction of TCR beta libraries relied on three successive nested multiplex PCR rounds employing slightly modified ARM-PCR. Primers for the first two PCR rounds were TRBV1-TRBV30 forward primers and a C-beta reverse primer (10 cycles per round). TCRdb re-derived calls from the multiplex PCR reads in MiXCR, one entry per CDR3 protein. The data contain over 95,000 distinct CDR3 sequences, over 55% of them singletons. The sample was liver tumor tissue from sampling region 5. The subset is: tumor region T5, tumor centre. The receptors were sampled from a woman aged 55-69 years with primary liver carcinoma and hepatitis B virus infection.

Details on this clonotype: One end of the junction does not line up with germline, which may come from a read error. The V gene is TRBV11-2, the J gene TRBJ2-1; a possible D gene is TRBD2 (6 bases). The germline V gene has CDR1 SGHAT and CDR2 FQNNGV. The CDR3 has 15 amino acids. The CDR3 DNA reads as TGTGCCAGTAGCTTGGAGGGTTGGAAGAACAATGAGCAGTTCTTC. Protein product: CASSLEGWKNNEQFF.

This chain's CDR3 is CSVRRGGSDKLFF. The CDR3 DNA reads TGCAGCGTTCGCCGGGGAGGGAGCGATAAACTGTTTTTT. The genes are TRBV29-1 and TRBJ1-4; no clear D gene. This CDR3 contains 13 residues. Trimming shortened V by 5 bases and J by 11 bases, and 18 bases separated the two germline ends. Germline CDR1 SQVTM, CDR2 ANQGSEA.

With regard to this clonotype: One end of the junction fails to match germline, which may point to a read error. This chain joins TRBV4-2 and TRBJ2-1, with 8 bases matching TRBD1. This CDR3 spans 14 amino acids. The germline CDR1 and CDR2 sequences are LGHNA and YNFKEQ. The CDR3 sequence: CASSPLDRVNEQLF. For the CDR3, the DNA is TGTGCCAGTAGCCCTCTGGACAGGGTCAATGAGCAGCTCTTC.

This clonotype was seen just once. This may be a read error: a much more frequent sequence differs by one nucleotide. V and J are TRBV5-1 and TRBJ2-3, with 9 bases fitting TRBD2. CDR1 SGHRS and CDR2 YFSETQ come from the germline V gene. V was clipped by 4 bases and J by 0 bases; unmatched bases: 12. This CDR3 is built from 18 residues. The CDR3 DNA is TGCGCCAGCAGCCCGACCGAGACTAGCGGTACTAGCACAGATACGCAGTATTTT. It is translated as CASSPTETSGTSTDTQYF.

Details on this clonotype: A read error may produce the germline difference seen at one junction end. The chain carries TRBV5-4 and TRBJ1-6; the D is unclear. Germline values: CDR1 SGHNT, CDR2 YYREEE (reference sequence). The CDR3 consists of 13 residues. The CDR3 DNA is TGTGCCAGCAGTTTTAGAGGGAATTCACTCCTCCACTTT. This gives the protein CASSFRGNSLLHF.

This clonotype was found a few times. A junction end diverges from the germline sequence, so it may reflect a read error. The V and J genes are TRBV11-2 and TRBJ2-7; TRBD1 agrees at 8 bases. From germline, CDR1 is SGHAT and CDR2 FQNNGV. CDR3 length: 15 residues. The CDR3 coding sequence is TGTGCCGGCACCTTCGGACAGGGATTATTCTACGAACAGTACTTC. It codes for CAGTFGQGLFYEQYF.

This clonotype was recorded at least ten times. The chain recombines TRBV5-1 with TRBJ2-6, with 7 bases matching TRBD1. With V trimmed by 4 bases and J by 0 bases, 4 bases remained unmatched. CDR3 length: 16 amino acids. From germline, CDR1 is SGHRS and CDR2 YFSETQ. CDR3 nucleotide sequence: TGCGCCAGCAGCCTAGGACAGGACTCTGGGGCCAACGTCCTGACTTTC. This translates into CASSLGQDSGANVLTF.

A remark on this clonotype: This may arise from a read error, as a much more abundant clone is one base away. V and J are TRBV6-6 and TRBJ2-1; 15 bases align to TRBD2. CDR3 size: 17 residues. CDR1 and CDR2 (germline): MNHNY, SVGAGI (reference sequence). In DNA form, the CDR3 reads TGTGCCAGCAGTTACAGCTCCGAGGGACTAGCGGGAGGAGAGCAGCTCTTC. Translation gives CASSYSSEGLAGGEQLF.

Points on this clonotype: At one of its ends the junction is not consistent with the germline gene, which may arise from a read error. The chain combines TRBV2 with TRBJ1-4, with TRBD1 identical over 7 bases. The CDR3 spans 14 residues. Germline assignment: CDR1 SNHLY and CDR2 FYNNEI. CDR3 in amino acids: CANSGGTVLGKLFF. The CDR3 bases are TGTGCCAACAGTGGTGGGACAGTGCTTGGAAAACTGTTTTTT.

The chain's CDR3 is CASSIRVTGLSTGELFF. In nucleotides, the CDR3 is TGTGCCAGCAGCATAAGGGTGACAGGCTTGAGCACCGGGGAGCTGTTTTTT. The chain joins TRBV11-2 to TRBJ2-2; possibly TRBD1 for D (6 bases). The germline V and J ends were trimmed by 5 bases and 4 bases, with 20 bases remaining between them. The CDR3 extends over 17 amino acids. Germline CDR1 SGHAT, CDR2 FQNNGV.

Notes on this clonotype: The junction and the germline gene differ at one end; a read error may be behind it. J is TRBJ2-3 and V is TRBV11-3; D is ambiguous. The CDR3 is 15 residues long. From germline, CDR1 is SGHNT and CDR2 YENEEA. CDR3 sequence reads: CASSLDLHTTDTQYF. CDR3 DNA sequence: TGTGCTAGCAGCTTAGATCTACATACTACAGATACCCAGTATTTT.

This clonotype was seen a handful of times. The DNA of the CDR3 is TGTGCCAGCTCAAGACAGAACTCTGGGGCCAACGTCCTGACTTTC. Translation gives CASSRQNSGANVLTF. The V call is TRBV18, the J call TRBJ2-6; weak D call: TRBD1 (5 bases). Germline-derived CDR1 and CDR2 are KGHSH and LQKENI. CDR3 size: 15 residues. Trimming took off 5 bases at V and 0 bases at J, with 8 bases between the two ends.

The rearrangement uses TRBV2 and TRBJ2-5, with TRBD2 identical over 10 bases. V lost 2 bases to trimming and J lost 6 bases; unmatched junction nucleotides: 6. Germline V gene lookup returns CDR1 SNHLY and CDR2 FYNNEI. This CDR3 has 15 residues. The CDR3 DNA follows: TGTGCCAGCAGTGAACCTAGCGGGAGAGGAAAGACCCAGTACTTC. Translation: CASSEPSGRGKTQYF.

This clonotype occurred a few times. A clone one base away is much larger, so this may be a read error. V is TRBV6-5 and J is TRBJ1-2, with D possibly TRBD1 on 5 matching bases. Germline V CDR1 and CDR2: MNHEY, SVGAGI. This CDR3 has 13 residues. The CDR3 region has the DNA TGTGTCAGCAGCCTCCGGAGGGGCGATGGCTACACCTTC. Its translation is CVSSLRRGDGYTF.

Notes on this clonotype: At one end, the junction sequence differs from germline, possibly due to a read error. This chain joins TRBV4-1 and TRBJ1-1, with D maybe TRBD1 (5 bases). The CDR3 spans 14 residues. The germline gives CDR1 MGHRA, CDR2 YSYEKL. The CDR3 is CANSQGPLGTEVFF. Written as DNA, the CDR3 is TGCGCCAACAGCCAAGGGCCACTGGGGACTGAAGTTTTCTTT.

Points on this clonotype: A clone one base away is much larger, so this may be a read error. The chain is built from TRBV4-2 and TRBJ1-3, with D possibly being TRBD1 (5 bases). CDR3 length: 16 amino acids. Germline V gene lookup returns CDR1 LGHNA and CDR2 YNFKEQ. The CDR3 region is CANSQDGASAGNTIYF. The CDR3 bases are TGTGCCAACAGCCAAGATGGGGCTTCCGCCGGAAACACCATATATTTT.

Turning to this clonotype: Mismatch with germline at one junction end may stem from a read error. This sequence joins TRBV11-3 and TRBJ2-1; possibly TRBD1 for D (5 bases). CDR1 and CDR2 from the germline V gene are SGHNT and YENEEA. This CDR3 is built from 13 residues. The CDR3 spells CASGLGDSNEEFF. Here the CDR3 DNA reads TGTGCCAGCGGCTTAGGAGACAGCAATGAGGAATTCTTC.

This clonotype was counted a few times. The CDR3 does not close with the conserved phenylalanine or tryptophan, likely indicating a read error. It is unclear where the CDR3 begins or ends on the DNA, so no DNA is shown, and the CDR3 is as TCRdb lists it. The chain couples TRBV11-2 to TRBJ2-7; the table assigns TRBD2, which was not confirmed against the DNA. Germline V CDR1 and CDR2: SGHAT, FQNNGV. The CDR3 has 9 amino acids, counting both end residues. This chain's CDR3 is CASSRRLAG.

About this clonotype: The CDR3 does not close with the conserved phenylalanine or tryptophan, likely indicating a read error. V and J are TRBV11-2 and TRBJ1-2; perhaps TRBD1 as D (6 bases). The germline V gene has CDR1 SGHAT and CDR2 FQNNGV. Trimming took off 5 bases at V and 3 bases at J, with 19 bases between the two ends. The CDR3 spans 16 residues. The CDR3 loop reads CASSMTSVTGHYGYTV. The CDR3 nucleotides read TGTGCCAGCAGCATGACCTCCGTGACAGGACACTATGGCTACACCGTC.

Remarks on this clonotype: The missing conserved phenylalanine or tryptophan at the end of this CDR3 makes a read error likely. This chain uses TRBV12-3 or TRBV12-4 with TRBJ2-3, with D unresolved. The CDR3 length is 13 residues. The V end lost 1 base, the J end lost 3 bases, and 5 bases lay between the germline ends. CDR3 bases: TGTGCCAGCAGTTTAGACCGAACAGATACGCAGTATTTA. Protein sequence: CASSLDRTDTQYL.

For this clonotype: The junction shows a germline mismatch at one end, possibly a read error. The chain links TRBV11-2 to TRBJ2-3; 7 nucleotides align to TRBD2. Germline CDR1 and CDR2: SGHAT and FQNNGV. This CDR3 is built from 16 residues. CDR3 residues: CASNLVSSGITDTQYF. The CDR3 DNA sequence: TGTGCCAGCAACTTAGTTTCTAGCGGAATCACGGATACGCAGTATTTT. The full variable domain, completed using reference TRBV11-2 and TRBJ2-3, is EAGVAQSPRYKIIEKRQSVAFWCNPISGHATLYWYQQILGQGPKLLIQFQNNGVVDDSQLPKDRFSAERLKGVDSTLKIQPAKLEDSAVYLCASNLVSSGITDTQYFGPGTRLTVL.